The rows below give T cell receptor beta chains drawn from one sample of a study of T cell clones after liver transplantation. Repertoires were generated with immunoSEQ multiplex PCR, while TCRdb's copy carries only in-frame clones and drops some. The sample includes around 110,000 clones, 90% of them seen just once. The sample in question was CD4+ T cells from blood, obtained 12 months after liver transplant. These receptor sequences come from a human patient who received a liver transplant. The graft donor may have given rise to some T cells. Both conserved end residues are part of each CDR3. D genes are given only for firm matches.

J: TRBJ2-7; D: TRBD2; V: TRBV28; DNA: TGTGCCAGCAGAGCTCCACTAGCGGGAGGGGGAGAGCAGTACTTC; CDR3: CASRAPLAGGGEQYF
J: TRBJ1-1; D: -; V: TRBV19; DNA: TGTGCCAGTAGTATAGACGGAGAGGGCAGGTTTGACACTGAAGCTTTCTTT; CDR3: CASSIDGEGRFDTEAFF
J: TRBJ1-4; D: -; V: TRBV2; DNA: TGTGCCAGCAGTGACATCGTAAACGGAAAACTGTTTTTT; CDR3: CASSDIVNGKLFF
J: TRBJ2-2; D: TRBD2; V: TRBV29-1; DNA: TGCAGCGTTGACGTCGGGACTAGCGGAACTCGAGGCGGGGAGCTGTTTTTT; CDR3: CSVDVGTSGTRGGELFF
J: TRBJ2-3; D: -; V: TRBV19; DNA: TGTGCCAGTAGTACTGGAGGGGGGGGCACAGATACGCAGTATTTT; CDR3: CASSTGGGGTDTQYF
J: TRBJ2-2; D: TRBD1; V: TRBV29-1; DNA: TGCAGCGTTGGCCTGGGGACAGGGGGAACCGGGGAGCTGTTTTTT; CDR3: CSVGLGTGGTGELFF
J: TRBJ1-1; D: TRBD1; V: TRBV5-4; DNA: TGTGCCAGCAGCCCGGGACAGGGGCGGGACACTGAAGCTTTCTTT; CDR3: CASSPGQGRDTEAFF
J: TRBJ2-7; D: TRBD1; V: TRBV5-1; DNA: TGCGCCAGCAGCGGTCAGGGGGACTACGAGCAGTACTTC; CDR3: CASSGQGDYEQYF
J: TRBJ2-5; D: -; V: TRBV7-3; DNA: TGTGCCAGCAGCGTCAGCAGGGGTCAGACCCAGTACTTC; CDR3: CASSVSRGQTQYF
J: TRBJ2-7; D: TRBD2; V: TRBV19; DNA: TGTGCCAGTAGCCTCCGTCTCGGGACTAGAATCGAGCAGTACTTC; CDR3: CASSLRLGTRIEQYF
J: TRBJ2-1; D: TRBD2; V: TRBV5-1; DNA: TGCGCCAGCAGCTTGACTAGCGGGAGTTTCTCAGCCTACAATGAGCAGTTCTTC; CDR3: CASSLTSGSFSAYNEQFF
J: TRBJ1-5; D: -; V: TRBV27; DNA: TGTGCCAGCAGTCCGGGACGGGTCCTCAATCAGCCCCAGCATTTT; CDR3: CASSPGRVLNQPQHF
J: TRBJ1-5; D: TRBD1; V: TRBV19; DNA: TGTGCCAGTAGTCGCATCCAGGGGGGGAATCAGCCCCAGCATTTT; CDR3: CASSRIQGGNQPQHF
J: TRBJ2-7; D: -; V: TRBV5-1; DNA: TGCGCCAGCAGCTTGGCCCCGGGTGTCTACGAGCAGTACTTC; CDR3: CASSLAPGVYEQYF
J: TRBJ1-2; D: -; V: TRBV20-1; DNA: TGCAGTGCCCCGTGGGGTTATGGCTACACCTTC; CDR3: CSAPWGYGYTF
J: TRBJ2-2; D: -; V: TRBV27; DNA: TGTGCCAGCAGTCCCAACAGGGGGGAGCTGTTTTTT; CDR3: CASSPNRGELFF
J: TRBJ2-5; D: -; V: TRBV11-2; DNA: TGTGCCAGCAGCTTAGGTCAGATACAAGAGACCCAGTACTTC; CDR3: CASSLGQIQETQYF
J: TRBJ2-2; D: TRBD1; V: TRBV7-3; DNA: TGTGCCAGCAGTCCCAGGACAGGGCTACTCACCGGGGAGCTGTTTTTT; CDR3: CASSPRTGLLTGELFF
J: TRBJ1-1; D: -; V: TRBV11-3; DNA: TGTGCCAGCAGCTTAAACAGGTGGAACACTGAAGCTTTCTTT; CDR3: CASSLNRWNTEAFF
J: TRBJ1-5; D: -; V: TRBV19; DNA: TGTGCCAGTAGTACGGACGGGCTATTGGTCGATCAGCCCCAGCATTTT; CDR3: CASSTDGLLVDQPQHF
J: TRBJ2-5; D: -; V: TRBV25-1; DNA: TGTGCCAGCAGTACCCCTACTGAAACCCTAAAGGGGGAGACCCAGTACTTC; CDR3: CASSTPTETLKGETQYF
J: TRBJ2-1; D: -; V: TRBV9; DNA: TGTGCCAGCAGCGTAGCGGCCCTGGCCAGTAGCTCCTACAATGAGCAGTTCTTC; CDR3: CASSVAALASSSYNEQFF
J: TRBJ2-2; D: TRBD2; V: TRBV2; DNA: TGTGCCAGCAGTGGGGGTATGGGACTAGCGGGAGGTACCGGGGAGCTGTTTTTT; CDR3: CASSGGMGLAGGTGELFF